These T cell receptor beta chains were read from a single sample in a study of CD8+ T cells in alopecia areata. TCRdb's table, derived via immunoSEQ multiplex PCR, lists solely in-frame clones and lacks some. Of approximately 170,000 clones in the sample, roughly three fifths were seen once. The material sequenced was CD4+ T cells sorted from blood, taken at week 4, from a patient treated with tofacitinib. These receptors all come from a human donor with alopecia areata. Each CDR3 is given with its conserved first and last residue. The order of the fields is V gene, CDR3 length, D gene, J gene, clone size, CDR3 protein, CDR3 DNA. A D gene is named only where the DNA matches it firmly. Clone size is not always given. Where it is, it says once, few, many or a class for expanded clones.

v_call: TRBV28
cdr3_length: 16
d_call: .
j_call: TRBJ2-6
clone_size: .
cdr3_aa: CASSLRRNSGANVLTF
cdr3_nt: TGTGCCAGCAGTTTGAGGCGGAACTCTGGGGCCAACGTCCTGACTTTC

v_call: TRBV27
cdr3_length: 16
d_call: .
j_call: TRBJ1-3
clone_size: .
cdr3_aa: CASSFRQGLSGNTIYF
cdr3_nt: TGTGCCAGCAGTTTTAGGCAGGGACTCTCTGGAAACACCATATATTTT

v_call: TRBV29-1
cdr3_length: 15
d_call: TRBD1
j_call: TRBJ1-2
clone_size: .
cdr3_aa: CSVAEDRGRISGYTF
cdr3_nt: TGCAGCGTCGCCGAGGACAGGGGTAGAATAAGCGGCTACACCTTC

v_call: TRBV4-3
cdr3_length: 16
d_call: .
j_call: TRBJ1-2
clone_size: .
cdr3_aa: CASSQEWGQDNYGYTF
cdr3_nt: TGCGCCAGCAGCCAAGAATGGGGGCAGGATAACTATGGCTACACCTTC

v_call: TRBV29-1
cdr3_length: 13
d_call: TRBD1
j_call: TRBJ1-2
clone_size: few
cdr3_aa: CSVGQGAGGGYTF
cdr3_nt: TGCAGCGTTGGACAGGGGGCCGGTGGTGGCTACACCTTC

v_call: TRBV7-9
cdr3_length: 14
d_call: .
j_call: TRBJ1-5
clone_size: many
cdr3_aa: CASSFGGQIQPQHF
cdr3_nt: TGTGCCAGCAGCTTCGGGGGGCAAATCCAGCCCCAGCATTTT

v_call: TRBV19
cdr3_length: 13
d_call: .
j_call: TRBJ2-6
clone_size: few
cdr3_aa: CASSTSGANVLTF
cdr3_nt: TGTGCCAGTAGCACTTCTGGGGCCAACGTCCTGACTTTC

v_call: TRBV29-1
cdr3_length: 14
d_call: .
j_call: TRBJ2-4
clone_size: .
cdr3_aa: CSVAQSLAKNIQYF
cdr3_nt: TGCAGCGTTGCACAGTCACTAGCCAAAAACATTCAGTACTTC

v_call: TRBV29-1
cdr3_length: 12
d_call: TRBD1
j_call: TRBJ1-1
clone_size: .
cdr3_aa: CSVYRDRPEAFF
cdr3_nt: TGCAGCGTTTACCGGGACAGGCCTGAAGCTTTCTTT

v_call: TRBV30
cdr3_length: 16
d_call: .
j_call: TRBJ2-5
clone_size: .
cdr3_aa: CAWTPGWQGLPLGQYF
cdr3_nt: TGTGCCTGGACCCCAGGGTGGCAGGGCCTCCCGTTGGGGCAGTACTTC

v_call: TRBV30
cdr3_length: 11
d_call: .
j_call: TRBJ2-1
clone_size: .
cdr3_aa: CAWSLNNEQFF
cdr3_nt: TGTGCCTGGAGTCTCAACAATGAGCAGTTCTTC

v_call: TRBV6-5
cdr3_length: 14
d_call: .
j_call: TRBJ2-3
clone_size: few
cdr3_aa: CASIPASAGDTQYF
cdr3_nt: TGTGCCAGCATTCCGGCTAGCGCAGGAGATACGCAGTATTTT

v_call: TRBV30
cdr3_length: 12
d_call: .
j_call: TRBJ1-4
clone_size: .
cdr3_aa: CAWNAGGEKLFF
cdr3_nt: TGTGCCTGGAATGCGGGTGGTGAAAAACTGTTTTTT

v_call: TRBV5-1
cdr3_length: 15
d_call: TRBD2
j_call: TRBJ2-7
clone_size: few
cdr3_aa: CASSLPRAGGDEQYF
cdr3_nt: TGCGCCAGCAGCTTACCCCGGGCGGGAGGGGACGAGCAGTACTTC

v_call: TRBV23-1
cdr3_length: 16
d_call: TRBD1
j_call: TRBJ2-3
clone_size: .
cdr3_aa: CASSQWTGARTDTQYF
cdr3_nt: TGCGCCAGCAGTCAATGGACAGGGGCGAGGACAGATACGCAGTATTTT

v_call: TRBV14
cdr3_length: 16
d_call: TRBD1
j_call: TRBJ1-1
clone_size: .
cdr3_aa: CASSHLSGTGRTEAFF
cdr3_nt: TGTGCCAGCAGCCACCTCTCCGGGACAGGGAGAACTGAAGCTTTCTTT

v_call: TRBV9
cdr3_length: 15
d_call: .
j_call: TRBJ1-1
clone_size: few
cdr3_aa: CASSLTQDGATEAFF
cdr3_nt: TGTGCCAGCAGCCTCACTCAGGACGGAGCCACTGAAGCTTTCTTT

v_call: TRBV15
cdr3_length: 16
d_call: .
j_call: TRBJ2-5
clone_size: .
cdr3_aa: CATRVIAEESRETQYF
cdr3_nt: TGTGCCACCAGAGTTATCGCGGAAGAAAGCCGGGAGACCCAGTACTTC

v_call: TRBV28
cdr3_length: 13
d_call: .
j_call: TRBJ1-1
clone_size: .
cdr3_aa: CASIGTTNTEAFF
cdr3_nt: TGTGCCAGCATCGGTACCACGAACACTGAAGCTTTCTTT

v_call: TRBV23-1
cdr3_length: 12
d_call: .
j_call: TRBJ1-2
clone_size: .
cdr3_aa: CASSQSEGEYTF
cdr3_nt: TGCGCCAGCAGTCAATCGGAGGGTGAATACACCTTC

v_call: TRBV5-5
cdr3_length: 15
d_call: TRBD2
j_call: TRBJ2-1
clone_size: few
cdr3_aa: CASSVGLADSNEQFF
cdr3_nt: TGTGCCAGCAGCGTGGGACTAGCTGATTCCAATGAGCAGTTCTTC

v_call: TRBV6-1
cdr3_length: 12
d_call: .
j_call: TRBJ2-7
clone_size: once
cdr3_aa: CASSLGQAPPNF
cdr3_nt: TGTGCCAGCAGTCTCGGGCAGGCGCCCCCGAACTTC

v_call: TRBV29-1
cdr3_length: 14
d_call: TRBD2
j_call: TRBJ2-7
clone_size: .
cdr3_aa: CSVVTPGLADEQYF
cdr3_nt: TGCAGCGTCGTAACGCCGGGACTAGCGGACGAGCAGTACTTC

v_call: TRBV15
cdr3_length: 16
d_call: TRBD2
j_call: TRBJ2-7
clone_size: few
cdr3_aa: CATSHAGLAGGYEQYF
cdr3_nt: TGTGCCACCAGCCACGCTGGACTAGCGGGAGGCTACGAGCAGTACTTC

v_call: TRBV29-1
cdr3_length: 15
d_call: TRBD2
j_call: TRBJ2-7
clone_size: .
cdr3_aa: CSVGGLADSSYEQYF
cdr3_nt: TGCAGCGTTGGAGGACTAGCGGATAGCTCCTACGAGCAGTACTTC

v_call: TRBV29-1
cdr3_length: 13
d_call: TRBD2
j_call: TRBJ2-1
clone_size: .
cdr3_aa: CSVWGGSYNEQFF
cdr3_nt: TGCAGCGTCTGGGGGGGCTCCTACAATGAGCAGTTCTTC

v_call: TRBV5-6
cdr3_length: 14
d_call: .
j_call: TRBJ2-5
clone_size: .
cdr3_aa: CASSLGPTFETQYF
cdr3_nt: TGTGCCAGCAGCTTGGGCCCCACCTTCGAGACCCAGTACTTC

v_call: TRBV4-1
cdr3_length: 14
d_call: .
j_call: TRBJ2-3
clone_size: .
cdr3_aa: CASSKSVAADTQYF
cdr3_nt: TGCGCCAGCAGCAAATCGGTAGCCGCAGATACGCAGTATTTT

v_call: TRBV30
cdr3_length: 17
d_call: TRBD2
j_call: TRBJ2-6
clone_size: .
cdr3_aa: CAWSASGRRTGANVLTF
cdr3_nt: TGTGCCTGGAGTGCTAGCGGGAGGAGAACTGGGGCCAACGTCCTGACTTTC

v_call: TRBV14
cdr3_length: 14
d_call: .
j_call: TRBJ2-1
clone_size: .
cdr3_aa: CATTVWETRNEQFF
cdr3_nt: TGTGCCACCACAGTCTGGGAGACTCGGAATGAGCAGTTCTTC

v_call: TRBV25-1
cdr3_length: 12
d_call: TRBD2
j_call: TRBJ2-3
clone_size: .
cdr3_aa: CASSVGLATQYF
cdr3_nt: TGTGCCAGCAGCGTAGGACTAGCAACGCAGTATTTT

v_call: TRBV19
cdr3_length: 15
d_call: .
j_call: TRBJ2-3
clone_size: once
cdr3_aa: CASSIDLGGTDTQYF
cdr3_nt: TGTGCCAGTAGTATAGATCTCGGCGGCACAGATACGCAGTATTTT

v_call: TRBV7-9
cdr3_length: 15
d_call: .
j_call: TRBJ2-3
clone_size: .
cdr3_aa: CASSLSSGSTDTQYF
cdr3_nt: TGTGCCAGCAGCTTAAGTAGCGGTAGCACAGATACGCAGTATTTT

v_call: TRBV7-2
cdr3_length: 15
d_call: TRBD2
j_call: TRBJ2-1
clone_size: .
cdr3_aa: CASSRALAGVNEQFF
cdr3_nt: TGTGCCAGCAGCCGGGCACTAGCGGGAGTTAATGAGCAGTTCTTC

v_call: TRBV29-1
cdr3_length: 12
d_call: .
j_call: TRBJ1-1
clone_size: once
cdr3_aa: CSGTTGNTEAFF
cdr3_nt: TGCAGCGGGACCACAGGGAACACTGAAGCTTTCTTT

v_call: TRBV30
cdr3_length: 16
d_call: TRBD2
j_call: TRBJ2-1
clone_size: .
cdr3_aa: CAWRGLAGVLGNEQFF
cdr3_nt: TGTGCCTGGAGGGGTCTAGCGGGAGTGCTAGGTAATGAGCAGTTCTTC

v_call: TRBV30
cdr3_length: 15
d_call: TRBD2
j_call: TRBJ2-5
clone_size: .
cdr3_aa: CAWSPGLAGEETQYF
cdr3_nt: TGTGCCTGGAGCCCGGGGCTAGCGGGAGAAGAGACCCAGTACTTC

v_call: TRBV5-1
cdr3_length: 15
d_call: TRBD2
j_call: TRBJ2-2
clone_size: .
cdr3_aa: CASSFIAGNTGELFF
cdr3_nt: TGCGCCAGCAGCTTCATAGCGGGAAACACCGGGGAGCTGTTTTTT

v_call: TRBV25-1
cdr3_length: 16
d_call: TRBD1
j_call: TRBJ1-1
clone_size: few
cdr3_aa: CASKSDRGRIRTEAFF
cdr3_nt: TGTGCCAGCAAATCGGACAGGGGGCGAATCCGCACTGAAGCTTTCTTT

v_call: TRBV7-9
cdr3_length: 9
d_call: .
j_call: TRBJ2-3
clone_size: few
cdr3_aa: CAGGNTQYF
cdr3_nt: TGTGCCGGAGGGAATACGCAGTATTTT

v_call: TRBV2
cdr3_length: 17
d_call: TRBD2
j_call: TRBJ2-3
clone_size: few
cdr3_aa: CASSVSRSGSNADTQYF
cdr3_nt: TGTGCCAGCAGTGTAAGCCGAAGCGGGAGTAATGCAGATACGCAGTATTTT

v_call: TRBV6-5
cdr3_length: 11
d_call: .
j_call: TRBJ1-1
clone_size: .
cdr3_aa: CASSPGIGAFF
cdr3_nt: TGTGCCAGCAGTCCCGGGATTGGAGCTTTCTTT

v_call: TRBV29-1
cdr3_length: 13
d_call: TRBD1
j_call: TRBJ1-5
clone_size: .
cdr3_aa: CSVADRSNQPQHF
cdr3_nt: TGCAGCGTTGCGGACAGGAGCAATCAGCCCCAGCATTTT

v_call: TRBV11-2
cdr3_length: 15
d_call: .
j_call: TRBJ2-2
clone_size: few
cdr3_aa: CASRRAQGHTGELFF
cdr3_nt: TGTGCCTCGAGGAGGGCGCAGGGGCACACCGGGGAGCTGTTTTTT

v_call: TRBV27
cdr3_length: 14
d_call: .
j_call: TRBJ2-1
clone_size: .
cdr3_aa: CASSRIFIGDEQFF
cdr3_nt: TGTGCCAGCAGCCGTATCTTCATAGGGGATGAGCAGTTCTTC

v_call: TRBV29-1
cdr3_length: 13
d_call: .
j_call: TRBJ2-1
clone_size: .
cdr3_aa: CSVEDLSYNEQFF
cdr3_nt: TGCAGCGTTGAAGATCTCTCCTACAATGAGCAGTTCTTC

v_call: TRBV4-3
cdr3_length: 16
d_call: TRBD2
j_call: TRBJ2-1
clone_size: .
cdr3_aa: CASSQGVSGRYNEQFF
cdr3_nt: TGCGCCAGCAGCCAAGGGGTGAGCGGGAGGTACAATGAGCAGTTCTTC

v_call: TRBV15
cdr3_length: 13
d_call: TRBD1
j_call: TRBJ2-7
clone_size: once
cdr3_aa: CATSRGQVREQYF
cdr3_nt: TGTGCCACCAGCAGGGGACAGGTGAGGGAGCAGTACTTC

v_call: TRBV7-2
cdr3_length: 14
d_call: .
j_call: TRBJ1-5
clone_size: few
cdr3_aa: CASSPPGVNQPQHF
cdr3_nt: TGTGCCAGCAGCCCACCGGGGGTAAATCAGCCCCAGCATTTT

v_call: TRBV30
cdr3_length: 16
d_call: .
j_call: TRBJ1-2
clone_size: .
cdr3_aa: CAWSVLGLGGDYGYTF
cdr3_nt: TGTGCCTGGAGTGTACTCGGACTCGGAGGTGACTATGGCTACACCTTC

v_call: TRBV29-1
cdr3_length: 14
d_call: .
j_call: TRBJ2-3
clone_size: .
cdr3_aa: CSVPERVSTDTQYF
cdr3_nt: TGCAGCGTTCCGGAGCGGGTGAGCACAGATACGCAGTATTTT

v_call: TRBV10-3
cdr3_length: 11
d_call: .
j_call: TRBJ2-3
clone_size: .
cdr3_aa: CAAGGTDTQYF
cdr3_nt: TGTGCCGCAGGGGGGACAGATACGCAGTATTTT

v_call: TRBV4-1
cdr3_length: 14
d_call: TRBD1
j_call: TRBJ1-5
clone_size: .
cdr3_aa: CASSLGQGSQPQHF
cdr3_nt: TGCGCCAGCAGCCTCGGACAGGGGTCTCAGCCCCAGCATTTT